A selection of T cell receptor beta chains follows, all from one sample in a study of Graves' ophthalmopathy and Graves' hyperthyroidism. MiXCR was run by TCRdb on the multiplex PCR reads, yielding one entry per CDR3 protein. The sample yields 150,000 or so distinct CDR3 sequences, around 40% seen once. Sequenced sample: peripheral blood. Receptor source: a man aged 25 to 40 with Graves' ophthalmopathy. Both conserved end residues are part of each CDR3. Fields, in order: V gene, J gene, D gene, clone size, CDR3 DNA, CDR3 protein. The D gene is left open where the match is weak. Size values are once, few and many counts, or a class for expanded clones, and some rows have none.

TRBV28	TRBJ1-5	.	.	TGTGCCAGCAGAGCCGGGCATAGCAATCAGCCCCAGCATTTT	CASRAGHSNQPQHF
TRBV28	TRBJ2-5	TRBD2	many	TGTGCCAGCAGACCAGCGGGAGGCCTAGAGACCCAGTACTTC	CASRPAGGLETQYF
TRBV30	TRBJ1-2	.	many	TGTGCCTGGACAGCGGGTGCGGACTATGGCTACACCTTC	CAWTAGADYGYTF
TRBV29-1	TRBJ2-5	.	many	TGCAGCGTTGAAGATGTGGGGGGGGCGACCCAGTACTTC	CSVEDVGGATQYF
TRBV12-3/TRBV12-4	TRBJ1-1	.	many	TGTGCCAGCAGTCCATCGGGTCCGTCGGCTTTCTTT	CASSPSGPSAFF
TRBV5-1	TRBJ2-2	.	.	TGCGCCAGCAGCCGCGGGGAGTCCACCGGGGAGCTGTTTTTT	CASSRGESTGELFF
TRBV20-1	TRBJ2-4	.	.	TGCAGTGCTAGAGATCGGATTAGCGTGGCCAAAAACATTCAGTACTTC	CSARDRISVAKNIQYF
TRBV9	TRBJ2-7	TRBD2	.	TGTGCCAGCAGCGCTTACCTTGGACTAGTCGGTAACGAGCAGTACTTC	CASSAYLGLVGNEQYF
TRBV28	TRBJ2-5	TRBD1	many	TGTGCCAGCAGTTCCCCGGGACAGGGTGAGACCCAGTACTTC	CASSSPGQGETQYF
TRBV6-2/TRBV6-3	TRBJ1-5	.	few	TGTGCCAGCACCCTGGGGAGGTTAGGCAATCAGCCCCAGCATTTT	CASTLGRLGNQPQHF
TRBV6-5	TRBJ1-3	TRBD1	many	TGTGCCAGCAGTTCGACAGGGAAAGGAAACACCATATATTTT	CASSSTGKGNTIYF
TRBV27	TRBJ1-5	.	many	TGTGCCAGCGGAAAACAGGATGCGCCCCAGCATTTT	CASGKQDAPQHF
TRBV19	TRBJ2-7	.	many	TGTGCCAGTAGTATGCGGGACACATCCTACGAGCAGTACTTC	CASSMRDTSYEQYF
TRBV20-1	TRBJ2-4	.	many	TGCAGTGCTAGAGATAGTACAGACGCCAAAAACATTCAGTACTTC	CSARDSTDAKNIQYF
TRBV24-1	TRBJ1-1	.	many	TGTGCCACCAGTGCTGAGGGAATAGCTTTCTTT	CATSAEGIAFF
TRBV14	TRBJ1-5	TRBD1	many	TGTGCCAGCAGCCGCGGGACAGATGTTAGCAATCAGCCCCAGCATTTT	CASSRGTDVSNQPQHF
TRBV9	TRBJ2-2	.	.	TGTGCCAGCAGCGTAGTTGCAGGGCCCACCGGGGAGCTGTTTTTT	CASSVVAGPTGELFF
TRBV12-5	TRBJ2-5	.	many	TGTGCTAGTGGTTTGCTAACTCATGAGACCCAGTACTTC	CASGLLTHETQYF
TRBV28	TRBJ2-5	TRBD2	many	TGTGCCAGCAGTTTGCTAGCGGGAGGGGAGGAGACCCAGTACTTC	CASSLLAGGEETQYF
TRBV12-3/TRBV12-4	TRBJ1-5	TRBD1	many	TGTGCCAGCAGTTTTGGACAGGGTAGTCAGCCCCAGCATTTT	CASSFGQGSQPQHF
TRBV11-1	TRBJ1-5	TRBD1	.	TGTGCCAGCAGCTTAGCGACCAGGGGGCTGGGGCAGCCCCAGCATTTT	CASSLATRGLGQPQHF
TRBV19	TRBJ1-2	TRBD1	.	TGTGCCATTGCGGACAGGGGTGATGGCTACACCTTC	CAIADRGDGYTF
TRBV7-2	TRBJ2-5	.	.	TGTGCCAGCAGCTTAGCGGCAGGGGAAGGGGAGACCCAGTACTTC	CASSLAAGEGETQYF
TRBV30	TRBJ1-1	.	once	TGTGCCTGGGCCGGCGGGGGGTCCGACACTGAAGCTTTCTTT	CAWAGGGSDTEAFF
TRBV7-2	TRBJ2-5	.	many	TGTGCCAGCACCCCGACAGTCCGGGAGACCCAGTACTTC	CASTPTVRETQYF
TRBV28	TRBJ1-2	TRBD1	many	TGTGCCAGCAACCCAGGACAGGGGAGTGGCTACACCTTC	CASNPGQGSGYTF
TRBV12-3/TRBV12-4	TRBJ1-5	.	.	TGTGCCAGCAGTCCACCCAGATTAAATCAGCCCCAGCATTTT	CASSPPRLNQPQHF
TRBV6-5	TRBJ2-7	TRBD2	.	TGTGCCAGCAGTTACTCACTAGCGGGAGGGTCCTACGAGCAGTACTTC	CASSYSLAGGSYEQYF
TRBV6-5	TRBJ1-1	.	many	TGTGCCAGCAGTTACCGGCGTGAAGCTTTCTTT	CASSYRREAFF
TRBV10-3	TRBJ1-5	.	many	TGTGCCATCAGTGGCCAGGGCCCCAATCAGCCCCAGCATTTT	CAISGQGPNQPQHF
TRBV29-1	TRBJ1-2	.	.	TGCAGCGTTGAAGGAGCGCATGGCTACACCTTC	CSVEGAHGYTF
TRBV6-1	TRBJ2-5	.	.	TGTGCCATAGGGTACCAAGAGACCCAGTACTTC	CAIGYQETQYF
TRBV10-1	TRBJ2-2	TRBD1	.	TGCGCCAGCAGTGACGCAGGGGGCGAGGAGCTGTTTTTT	CASSDAGGEELFF
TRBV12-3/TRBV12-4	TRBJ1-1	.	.	TGTGCCAGCAGTTTAGACGGCACCTACACTGAAGCTTTCTTT	CASSLDGTYTEAFF
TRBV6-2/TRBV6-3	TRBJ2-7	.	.	TGTGCCAGCAGTCGGACGGAGACTTGGTACGAGCAGTACTTC	CASSRTETWYEQYF
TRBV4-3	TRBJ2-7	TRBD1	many	TGCGCCAGCAGCCAAGACGGTTCGGGCAGGGGGTCCTACGAGCAGTACTTC	CASSQDGSGRGSYEQYF
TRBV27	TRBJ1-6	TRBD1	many	TGTGCCAGCAGTTTGGGGACAGGGAATTCACCCCTCCACTTT	CASSLGTGNSPLHF
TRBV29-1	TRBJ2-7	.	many	TGCAGCGTCGGACCGAGGGGTACCTACGAGCAGTACTTC	CSVGPRGTYEQYF
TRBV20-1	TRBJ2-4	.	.	TGCAGTGCTAGAGACGGGGGAGTGGACATTCAGTACTTC	CSARDGGVDIQYF
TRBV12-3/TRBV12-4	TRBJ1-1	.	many	TGTGCCAGCAGATCGACAGCAGTGAACACTGAAGCTTTCTTT	CASRSTAVNTEAFF
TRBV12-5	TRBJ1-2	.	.	TGTGCTAGTGGTTTGTGGAACTATGGCTACACCTTC	CASGLWNYGYTF
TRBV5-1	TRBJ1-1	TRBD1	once	TGCGCCAGCAGCGCGACAGGGGCCAGCACTGAAGCTTTCTTT	CASSATGASTEAFF